This is a list of T cell receptor beta chains from one sample in a study of CD4 T cells in relation to SARS-CoV-2 and coronaviruses. Antigens of these TCRs are unknown. Profiling relied on immunoSEQ multiplex PCR, and the TCRdb table lists in-frame clones only, not all of them. Of more than 20,000 clones in the sample, more than 60% were seen once. Sequencing was performed on CD4+ T cells from PBMCs, cultured in vitro. These receptors originate from a human donor in good health. Each CDR3 is given with its conserved first and last residue. D genes are given only for firm matches. Some rows mark clone size as missing; the rest say once, few, many or name a class of expanded clone.

V gene,clone size,D gene,J gene,CDR3 protein,CDR3 DNA
TRBV5-1,.,TRBD1,TRBJ2-5,CASSPRTGGQETQYF,TGCGCCAGCAGCCCCCGGACAGGGGGGCAAGAGACCCAGTACTTC
TRBV2,once,.,TRBJ2-3,CASSDLADTQYF,TGTGCCAGCAGTGATCTGGCAGATACGCAGTATTTT
TRBV18,.,.,TRBJ1-5,CASSHEGHRNQPQHF,TGTGCCAGCTCTCATGAGGGACACCGCAATCAGCCCCAGCATTTT
TRBV30,.,TRBD2,TRBJ2-1,CAWSGVVAGVREQFF,TGTGCCTGGAGCGGGGTGGTAGCGGGAGTGCGTGAGCAGTTCTTC
TRBV24-1,.,.,TRBJ1-1,CATSDSDSEAFF,TGTGCCACCAGTGACTCTGACTCTGAAGCTTTCTTT
TRBV19,.,TRBD1,TRBJ2-7,CASSARQGSYEQYF,TGTGCCAGTAGTGCCAGACAGGGGAGCTACGAGCAGTACTTC
TRBV6-5,once,TRBD1,TRBJ1-1,CASRGQGGSTEAFF,TGTGCCAGCAGGGGACAGGGTGGCTCCACTGAAGCTTTCTTT
TRBV19,.,.,TRBJ1-5,CASSIPQGTGNQPQHF,TGTGCCAGTAGTATCCCACAGGGAACGGGCAATCAGCCCCAGCATTTT
TRBV7-9,.,.,TRBJ2-5,CASSFSSGGETQYF,TGTGCCAGCAGCTTTAGTTCTGGGGGGGAGACCCAGTACTTC
TRBV18,.,.,TRBJ2-7,CASSPPSSYEQYF,TGTGCCAGCTCACCACCTAGCTCCTACGAGCAGTACTTC
TRBV7-2,.,TRBD2,TRBJ2-3,CASSTSGRVDTQYF,TGTGCCAGCAGCACTAGCGGGAGGGTGGATACGCAGTATTTT
TRBV12-5,.,.,TRBJ1-1,CASGLRAVRNTEAFF,TGTGCTAGTGGCCTTAGAGCGGTCAGGAACACTGAAGCTTTCTTT
TRBV10-1,.,.,TRBJ1-1,CASSLGLNTEAFF,TGCGCCAGCAGTTTGGGCTTGAACACTGAAGCTTTCTTT
TRBV5-1,few,.,TRBJ1-2,CASSLEVGRDGYTF,TGCGCCAGCAGCTTGGAAGTAGGGCGCGATGGCTACACCTTC
TRBV7-9,.,.,TRBJ1-2,CASSLMASPGSGYTF,TGTGCCAGCAGCTTAATGGCCTCCCCGGGGAGTGGCTACACCTTC
TRBV19,few,.,TRBJ2-7,CASSRDSVYEQYF,TGTGCCAGTAGCCGGGATTCAGTCTACGAGCAGTACTTC